The T cell receptor (beta chain) under discussion was sequenced for a study of beta chain features in type 1 diabetes. Study at large: The number of sorted cells examined across all samples was around 99 million. Regarding the study as a whole: In every one of the four CD4+ subsets, TCRB CDR3s were moderately but significantly shorter in Type 1 diabetes patients. Relative to healthy donors, patients appeared to have naive, central memory and Treg TCRB repertoires that were more similar.

This clone was recorded a few times. The target antigen is unknown. The CDR3 is 13 residues long. The V and J ends lost 4 bases and 6 bases respectively, with 11 bases between them. Germline lookup yields CDR1 SGHRS and CDR2 YFSETQ. CD45RO/CCR7/CD25/CD127/CD95/CD27 sorting isolated CD4+ naive, central memory, regulatory and stem cell-like memory cells. Isolated RNA was reverse transcribed in full, so expressed TCRB transcripts were sequenced. Using immunoSEQ multiplex PCR, the repertoire was profiled, and TCRdb retains in-frame clones only, with some absent. The sample shows some 660,000 clones, over 12% of them seen only once.

What was sequenced was naive CD4+ T cells from blood. This receptor was identified in a man younger than 35 with type 1 diabetes. The V gene is TRBV5-1, the J gene TRBJ1-5; no firm D call. The CDR3 reads CASSPDGSQPQHF. CDR3 in DNA: TGCGCCAGCAGCCCGGATGGGAGTCAGCCCCAGCATTTT.